This T cell receptor (beta chain) was identified during a study of blood T cell repertoires in COVID-19. Study-wide background: Material from acute and convalescent COVID-19 was sourced from the United States, Italy and Spain. PBMCs, B-cell-depleted T cells, or T cells were the source of the cDNA or gDNA that made up the material.

Methods used by the authors: Amplification of reference gene primers was used by the study to estimate nucleated cell counts. Assay used: immunoSEQ multiplex PCR; TCRdb lists only in-frame clones, some missing. Clone size and the V and J calls come from that table; the DNA yielded D and trimming. Of roughly 300,000 clones in the sample, roughly 85% were seen once. The CDR3 covers 12 residues. The germline gives CDR1 SNHLY, CDR2 FYNNEI. With 7 bases removed from V and 5 bases from J, the gap between germline ends came to 11 bases. This receptor was obtained from a human donor in a cohort sampled during active COVID-19. Source material: peripheral blood. V is TRBV2 and J is TRBJ1-2; D is unclear. The CDR3 reads CASTHRDYGYTF. The DNA of the CDR3 is TGTGCCAGCACCCATCGGGATTATGGCTACACCTTC.